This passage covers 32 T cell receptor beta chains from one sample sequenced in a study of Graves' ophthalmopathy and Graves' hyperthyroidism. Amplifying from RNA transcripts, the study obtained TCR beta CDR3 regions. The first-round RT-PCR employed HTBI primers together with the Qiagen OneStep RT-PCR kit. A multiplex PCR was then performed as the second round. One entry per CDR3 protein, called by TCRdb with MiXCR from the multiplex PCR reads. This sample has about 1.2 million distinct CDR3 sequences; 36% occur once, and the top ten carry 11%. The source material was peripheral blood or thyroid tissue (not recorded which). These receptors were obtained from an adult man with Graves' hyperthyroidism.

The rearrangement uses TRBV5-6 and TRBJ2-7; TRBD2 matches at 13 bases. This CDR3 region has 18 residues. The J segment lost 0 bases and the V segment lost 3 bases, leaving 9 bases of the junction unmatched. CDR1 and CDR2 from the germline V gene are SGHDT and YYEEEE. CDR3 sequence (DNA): TGTGCCAGCAGCTCCACCGGGACTAGCGGGACCCCCTCCTACGAGCAGTACTTC. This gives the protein CASSSTGTSGTPSYEQYF.

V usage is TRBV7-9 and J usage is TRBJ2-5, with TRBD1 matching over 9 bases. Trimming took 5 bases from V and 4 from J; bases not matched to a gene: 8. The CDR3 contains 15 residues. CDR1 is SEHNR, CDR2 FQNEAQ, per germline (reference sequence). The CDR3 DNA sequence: TGTGCCAGCAGCGACCCGACAGGGGGAGGAGAGACCCAGTACTTC. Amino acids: CASSDPTGGGETQYF.

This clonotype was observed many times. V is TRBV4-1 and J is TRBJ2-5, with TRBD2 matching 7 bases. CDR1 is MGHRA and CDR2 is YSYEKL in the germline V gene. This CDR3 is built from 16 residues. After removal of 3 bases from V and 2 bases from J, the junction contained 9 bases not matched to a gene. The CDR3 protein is CASSHPSSGSQETQYF. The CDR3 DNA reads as TGCGCCAGCAGCCACCCCTCTAGCGGTTCTCAAGAGACCCAGTACTTC.

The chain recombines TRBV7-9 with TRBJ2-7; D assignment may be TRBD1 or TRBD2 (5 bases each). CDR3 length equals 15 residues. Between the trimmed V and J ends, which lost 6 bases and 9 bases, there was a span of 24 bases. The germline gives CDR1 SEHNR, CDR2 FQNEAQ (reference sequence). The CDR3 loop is CASRPERTGDRGQYF. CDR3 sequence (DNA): TGTGCCAGCAGACCCGAGCGCACCGGGGATAGGGGGCAGTACTTC. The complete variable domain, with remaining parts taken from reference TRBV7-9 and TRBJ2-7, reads DTGVSQNPRHKITKRGQNVTFRCDPISEHNRLYWYRQTLGQGPEFLTYFQNEAQLEKSRLLSDRFSAERPKGSFSTLEIQRTEQGDSAMYLCASRPERTGDRGQYFGPGTRLTVT.

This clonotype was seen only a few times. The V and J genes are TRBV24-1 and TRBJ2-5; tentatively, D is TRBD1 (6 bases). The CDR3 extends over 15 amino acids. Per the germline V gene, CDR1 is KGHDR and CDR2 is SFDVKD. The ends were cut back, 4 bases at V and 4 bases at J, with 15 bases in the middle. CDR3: CATSDPQGTGETQYF. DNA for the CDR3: TGTGCCACCAGTGACCCACAGGGTACGGGAGAGACCCAGTACTTC.

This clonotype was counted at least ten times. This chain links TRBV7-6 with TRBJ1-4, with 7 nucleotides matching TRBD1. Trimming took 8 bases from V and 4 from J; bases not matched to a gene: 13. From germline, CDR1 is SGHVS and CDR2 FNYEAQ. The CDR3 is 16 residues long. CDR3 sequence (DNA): TGTGCCAGCGGGCCCATTAGAGGGGGCAATAATGAAAAACTGTTTTTT. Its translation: CASGPIRGGNNEKLFF.

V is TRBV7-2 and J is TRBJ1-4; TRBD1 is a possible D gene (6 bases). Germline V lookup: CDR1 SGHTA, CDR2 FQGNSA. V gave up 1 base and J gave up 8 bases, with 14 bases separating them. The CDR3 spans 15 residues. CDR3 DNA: TGTGCCAGCAGCTTAGATGGGGGCGGGAACGAAAAACTGTTTTTT. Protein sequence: CASSLDGGGNEKLFF.

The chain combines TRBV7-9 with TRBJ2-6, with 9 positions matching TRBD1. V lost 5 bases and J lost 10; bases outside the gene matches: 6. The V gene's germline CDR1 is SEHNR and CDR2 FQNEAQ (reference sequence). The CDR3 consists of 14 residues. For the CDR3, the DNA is TGTGCCAGCAGCCCCCTTGACAGGGGGAACGTCCTGACTTTC. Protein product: CASSPLDRGNVLTF. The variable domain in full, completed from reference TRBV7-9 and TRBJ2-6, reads DTGVSQNPRHKITKRGQNVTFRCDPISEHNRLYWYRQTLGQGPEFLTYFQNEAQLEKSRLLSDRFSAERPKGSFSTLEIQRTEQGDSAMYLCASSPLDRGNVLTFGAGSRLTVL.

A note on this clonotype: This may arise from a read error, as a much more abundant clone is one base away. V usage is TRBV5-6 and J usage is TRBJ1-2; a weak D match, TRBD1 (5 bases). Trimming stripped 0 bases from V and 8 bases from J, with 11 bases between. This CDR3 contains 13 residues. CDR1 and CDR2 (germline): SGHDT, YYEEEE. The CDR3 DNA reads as TGTGCCAGCAGCTTGGGGGGGTTTGAGGGCTACACCTTC. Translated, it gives CASSLGGFEGYTF.

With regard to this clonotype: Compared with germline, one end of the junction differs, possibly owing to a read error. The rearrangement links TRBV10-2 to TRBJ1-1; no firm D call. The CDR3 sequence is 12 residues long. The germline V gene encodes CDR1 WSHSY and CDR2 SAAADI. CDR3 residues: CASSYSTAEAFF. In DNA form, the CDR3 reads TGTGCCAGCAGTTACTCTACTGCTGAAGCTTTCTTT.

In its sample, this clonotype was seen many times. The DNA of the CDR3 is TGCAGTGCCGGAACAGGGGAACAGGCTAGGAGGAACACCATATATTTT. Translation: CSAGTGEQARRNTIYF. V usage is TRBV20-1 and J usage is TRBJ1-3; 7 bases are a match to TRBD1. Germline V lookup: CDR1 DFQATT, CDR2 SNEGSKA (reference sequence). Losses at the gene ends were 6 bases for V and 7 bases for J; bases not matched to a gene: 18. This CDR3 is built from 16 residues.

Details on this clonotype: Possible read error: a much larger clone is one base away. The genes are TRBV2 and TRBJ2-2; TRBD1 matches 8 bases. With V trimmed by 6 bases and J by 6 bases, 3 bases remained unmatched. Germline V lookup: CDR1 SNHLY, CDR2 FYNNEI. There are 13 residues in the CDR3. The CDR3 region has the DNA TGTGCCAGCAGCGGACAGGGATCCGGGGAGCTGTTTTTT. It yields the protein CASSGQGSGELFF.

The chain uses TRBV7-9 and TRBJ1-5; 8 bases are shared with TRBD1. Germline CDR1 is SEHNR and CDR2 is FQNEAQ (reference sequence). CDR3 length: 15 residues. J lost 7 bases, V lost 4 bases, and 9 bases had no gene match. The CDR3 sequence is CASSSLTGAGQPQHF. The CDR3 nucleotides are TGTGCCAGCAGCTCCCTGACAGGGGCTGGGCAGCCCCAGCATTTT.

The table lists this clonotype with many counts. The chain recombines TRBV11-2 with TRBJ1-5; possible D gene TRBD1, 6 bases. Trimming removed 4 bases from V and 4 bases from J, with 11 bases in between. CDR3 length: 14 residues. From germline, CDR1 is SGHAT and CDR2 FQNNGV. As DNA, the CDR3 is TGTGCCAGCAGCTCCGGGACAATTAATCAGCCCCAGCATTTT. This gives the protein CASSSGTINQPQHF.

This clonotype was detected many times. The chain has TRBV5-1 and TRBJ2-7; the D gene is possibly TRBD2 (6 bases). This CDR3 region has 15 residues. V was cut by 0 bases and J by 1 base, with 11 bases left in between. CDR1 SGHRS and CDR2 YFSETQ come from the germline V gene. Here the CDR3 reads CASSLELGGSYEQYF. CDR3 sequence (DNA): TGCGCCAGCAGCTTGGAGTTGGGGGGATCCTACGAGCAGTACTTC.

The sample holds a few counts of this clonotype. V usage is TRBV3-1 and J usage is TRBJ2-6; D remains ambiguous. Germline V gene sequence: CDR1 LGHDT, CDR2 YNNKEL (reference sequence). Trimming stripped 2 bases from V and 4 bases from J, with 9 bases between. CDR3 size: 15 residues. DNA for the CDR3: TGTGCCAGCAGCCAACGTGGAGCCGGGGCCAACGTCCTGACTTTC. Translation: CASSQRGAGANVLTF. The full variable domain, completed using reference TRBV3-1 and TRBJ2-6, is DTAVSQTPKYLVTQMGNDKSIKCEQNLGHDTMYWYKQDSKKFLKIMFSYNNKELIINETVPNRFSPKSPDKAHLNLHINSLELGDSAVYFCASSQRGAGANVLTFGAGSRLTVL.

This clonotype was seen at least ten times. The CDR3 loop reads CASSRGLAAQETQYF. In DNA, the CDR3 is TGTGCCAGCAGTCGCGGACTAGCGGCACAAGAGACCCAGTACTTC. V gene TRBV2 combines with J gene TRBJ2-5; 10 nucleotides line up with TRBD2. This CDR3 contains 15 residues. V shed 5 bases, J shed 2 bases, and the junction held 5 bases outside the gene matches. Germline V gene sequence: CDR1 SNHLY, CDR2 FYNNEI.

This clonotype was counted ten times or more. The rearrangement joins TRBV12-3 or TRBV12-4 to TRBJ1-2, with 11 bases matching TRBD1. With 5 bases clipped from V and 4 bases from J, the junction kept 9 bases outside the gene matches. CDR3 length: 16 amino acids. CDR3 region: CASSLSDRGLGYGYTF. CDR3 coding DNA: TGTGCCAGCAGTCTTTCGGACAGGGGGCTGGGCTATGGCTACACCTTC.

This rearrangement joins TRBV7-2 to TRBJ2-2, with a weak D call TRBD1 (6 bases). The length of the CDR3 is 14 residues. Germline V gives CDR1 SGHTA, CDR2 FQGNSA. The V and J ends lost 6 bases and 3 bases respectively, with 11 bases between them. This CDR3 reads CASSRGQYTGELFF. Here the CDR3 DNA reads TGTGCCAGCAGTCGAGGACAGTACACCGGGGAGCTGTTTTTT.

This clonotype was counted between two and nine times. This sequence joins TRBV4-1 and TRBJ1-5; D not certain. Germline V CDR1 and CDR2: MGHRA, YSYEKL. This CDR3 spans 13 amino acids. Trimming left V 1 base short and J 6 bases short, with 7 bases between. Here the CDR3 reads CASSQALGQPQHF. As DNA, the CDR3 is TGCGCCAGCAGCCAAGCCTTAGGTCAGCCCCAGCATTTT.

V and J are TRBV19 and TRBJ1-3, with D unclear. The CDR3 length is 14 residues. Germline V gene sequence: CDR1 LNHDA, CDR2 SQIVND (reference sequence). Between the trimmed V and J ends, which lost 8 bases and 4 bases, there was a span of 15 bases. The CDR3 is CASQANYAGNTIYF. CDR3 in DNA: TGTGCCAGTCAGGCCAACTACGCCGGAAACACCATATATTTT.

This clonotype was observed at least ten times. The CDR3 sequence: CASSPDGRSGANVLTF. In DNA, the CDR3 is TGTGCCAGCAGTCCGGACGGCCGCTCTGGGGCCAACGTCCTGACTTTC. This sequence joins TRBV12-3 or TRBV12-4 and TRBJ2-6; D is unclear. V lost 5 bases and J lost 0, with 11 bases in between. The CDR3 is 16 residues long.

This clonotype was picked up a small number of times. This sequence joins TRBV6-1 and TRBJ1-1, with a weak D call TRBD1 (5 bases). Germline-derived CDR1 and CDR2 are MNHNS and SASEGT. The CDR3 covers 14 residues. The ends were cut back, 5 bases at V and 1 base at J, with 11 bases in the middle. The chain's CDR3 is CASSPQTANTEAFF. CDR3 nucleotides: TGTGCCAGCAGTCCACAGACAGCGAACACTGAAGCTTTCTTT.

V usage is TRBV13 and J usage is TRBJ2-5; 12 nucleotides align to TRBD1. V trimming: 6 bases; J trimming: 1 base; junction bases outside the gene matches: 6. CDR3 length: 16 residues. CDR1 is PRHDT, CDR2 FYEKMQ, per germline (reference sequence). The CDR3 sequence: CASSSAGQGAQETQYF. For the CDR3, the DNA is TGTGCCAGCAGTTCCGCGGGACAGGGGGCCCAAGAGACCCAGTACTTC.

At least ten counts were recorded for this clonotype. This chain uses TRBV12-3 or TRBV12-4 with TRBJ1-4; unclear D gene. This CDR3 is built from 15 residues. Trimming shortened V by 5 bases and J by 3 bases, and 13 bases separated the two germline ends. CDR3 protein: CASSTDGGANEKLFF. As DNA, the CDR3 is TGTGCCAGCAGTACGGACGGCGGGGCTAATGAAAAACTGTTTTTT.

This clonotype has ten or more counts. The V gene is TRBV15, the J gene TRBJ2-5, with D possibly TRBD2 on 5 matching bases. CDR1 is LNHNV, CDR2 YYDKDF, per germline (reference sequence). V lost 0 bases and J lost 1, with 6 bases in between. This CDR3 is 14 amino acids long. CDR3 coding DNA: TGTGCCACCAGCAGAGAGGACTTCCAAGAGACCCAGTACTTC. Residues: CATSREDFQETQYF.

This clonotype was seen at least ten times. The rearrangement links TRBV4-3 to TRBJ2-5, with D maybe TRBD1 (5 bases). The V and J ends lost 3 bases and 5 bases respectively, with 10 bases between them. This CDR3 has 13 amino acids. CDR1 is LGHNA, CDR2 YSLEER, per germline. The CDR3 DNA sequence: TGCGCCAGCAGCCAGGGGTCAGGGGAGACCCAGTACTTC. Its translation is CASSQGSGETQYF.

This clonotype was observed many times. Written as DNA, the CDR3 is TGTGCCACCCGCAGGGGACCTGACACTGAAGCTTTCTTT. Translating gives CATRRGPDTEAFF. V and J are TRBV6-6 and TRBJ1-1; a possible D gene is TRBD1 (6 bases). CDR3 length: 13 amino acids. Germline values: CDR1 MNHNY, CDR2 SVGAGI (reference sequence). The ends were cut back, 10 bases at V and 3 bases at J, with 15 bases in the middle.

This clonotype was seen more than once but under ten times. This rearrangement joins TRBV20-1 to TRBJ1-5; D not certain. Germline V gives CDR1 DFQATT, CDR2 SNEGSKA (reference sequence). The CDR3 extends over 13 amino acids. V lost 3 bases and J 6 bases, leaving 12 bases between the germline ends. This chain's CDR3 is CSASRPSGQPQHF. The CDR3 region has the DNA TGCAGTGCTAGTAGGCCATCGGGTCAGCCCCAGCATTTT.

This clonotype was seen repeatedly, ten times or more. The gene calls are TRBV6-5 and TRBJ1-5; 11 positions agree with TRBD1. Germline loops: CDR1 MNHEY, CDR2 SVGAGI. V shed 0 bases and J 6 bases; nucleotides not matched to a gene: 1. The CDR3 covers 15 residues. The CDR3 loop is CASSYSGTGGQPQHF. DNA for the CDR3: TGTGCCAGCAGTTACTCGGGGACAGGGGGTCAGCCCCAGCATTTT.

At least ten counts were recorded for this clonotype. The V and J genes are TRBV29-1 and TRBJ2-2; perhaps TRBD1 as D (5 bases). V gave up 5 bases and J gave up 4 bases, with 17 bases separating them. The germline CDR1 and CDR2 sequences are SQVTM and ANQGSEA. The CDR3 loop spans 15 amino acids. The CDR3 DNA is TGCAGCGTTTGGGGCAACGCAAAGGGCACCGGGGAGCTGTTTTTT. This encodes CSVWGNAKGTGELFF.

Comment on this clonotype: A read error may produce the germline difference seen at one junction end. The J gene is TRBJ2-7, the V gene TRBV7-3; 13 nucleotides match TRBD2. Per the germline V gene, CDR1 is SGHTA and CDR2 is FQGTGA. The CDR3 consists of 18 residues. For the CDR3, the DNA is TGTGCCAGCAGCCAAGCCGGGACTAGCGGGACTCGCCCCTACGAGCAGTGCTTC. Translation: CASSQAGTSGTRPYEQCF.